These 18 T cell receptor beta chains were sequenced from one sample in a study of response to subunit inactivated influenza vaccine. TCRdb re-analysed the RT-PCR reads in MiXCR, keeping a single row per CDR3 protein. In the table there are fewer than 600,000 distinct CDR3 sequences, under 8.5% of which are singletons. The material was PBMCs from blood, obtained roughly 24 months after vaccination. These receptors were obtained from a man aged 45-69 years who received an inactivated influenza vaccine.

This clonotype occurred many times. The V and J genes are TRBV4-3 and TRBJ1-2; 7 nucleotides line up with TRBD1. After removal of 3 bases from V and 2 bases from J, the junction contained 3 bases not matched to a gene. CDR3 length: 14 amino acids. Germline lookup yields CDR1 LGHNA and CDR2 YSLEER. The CDR3 reads CASSHETGNYGYTF. CDR3 coding DNA: TGCGCCAGCAGCCACGAGACAGGGAACTATGGCTACACCTTC.

The V and J genes are TRBV14 and TRBJ2-5; D ambiguous. Trimming pared 4 bases from V and 6 bases from J, leaving 6 bases between. This CDR3 region has 11 residues. The germline V gene has CDR1 SGHDN and CDR2 FVKESK. This chain's CDR3 is CASSPGQTQYF. CDR3 bases: TGTGCCAGCAGCCCCGGCCAGACCCAGTACTTC.

The gene calls are TRBV12-3 or TRBV12-4 and TRBJ2-1, with 12 bases identical to TRBD2. Trimming took 3 bases from V and 6 from J; bases not matched to a gene: 9. CDR3 length: 17 residues. CDR3 nucleotides: TGTGCCAGCAGTTTTCGACTAGCGGGGGCTATCTTCAATGAGCAGTTCTTC. Translated, it gives CASSFRLAGAIFNEQFF.

Many counts were recorded for this clonotype. The chain carries TRBV6-2 or TRBV6-3 and TRBJ2-7; D is undetermined. Germline loops: CDR1 MNHEY, CDR2 SVGEGT. Trimming removed 2 bases at V and 3 bases at J, with 11 bases between. The CDR3 contains 14 residues. The CDR3 DNA is TGTGCCAGCAGTTACGTCCCGCTGAACTACGAGCAGTACTTC. Residues: CASSYVPLNYEQYF.

This clonotype was observed a handful of times. The CDR3 spells CASRSSSGAGANVLTF. For the CDR3, the DNA is TGTGCCAGCAGGTCTTCGTCAGGGGCTGGGGCCAACGTCCTGACTTTC. The chain combines TRBV7-2 with TRBJ2-6, with a possible D match to TRBD1 (6 bases). V was cut by 6 bases and J by 2 bases, with 14 bases left in between. The CDR3 has 16 residues. The germline CDR1 and CDR2 sequences are SGHTA and FQGNSA.

J is TRBJ1-2 and V is TRBV7-8; D possibly corresponds to TRBD1 (6 bases). V lost 6 bases and J lost 2, with 16 bases in between. Germline CDR1 SGHVS, CDR2 FQNEAQ. The CDR3 sequence is 15 residues long. The CDR3 loop reads CASRQQGNQNYGYTF. The CDR3 bases are TGTGCCAGCAGGCAACAGGGTAATCAAAACTATGGCTACACCTTC. The complete variable domain, with remaining parts taken from reference TRBV7-8 and TRBJ1-2, reads GAGVSQSPRYKVAKRGQDVALRCDPISGHVSLFWYQQALGQGPEFLTYFQNEAQLDKSGLPSDRFFAERPEGSVSTLKIQRTQQEDSAVYLCASRQQGNQNYGYTFGSGTRLTVV.

This clonotype was observed a few times. The chain is built from TRBV2 and TRBJ2-7, with TRBD1 as a possible D gene (5 bases). CDR3 length equals 15 residues. The V end was cut by 6 bases, the J end by 1 base, with 16 bases between. The germline V gene has CDR1 SNHLY and CDR2 FYNNEI. CDR3 sequence reads: CASRRARQLSYEQYF. The DNA for the CDR3 is TGTGCCAGCAGGCGAGCCAGACAGTTATCCTACGAGCAGTACTTC.

This chain connects TRBV5-4 to TRBJ2-2; 12 bases are shared with TRBD2. V lost 3 bases, J lost 1 base, and 10 bases stayed unmatched. This CDR3 spans 19 amino acids. Looked up from germline, CDR1 is SGHNT and CDR2 is YYREEE (reference sequence). DNA of the CDR3: TGTGCCAGCAGCTGGGCGACTAGCGGGAGTAACAGGAACACCGGGGAGCTGTTTTTT. Protein: CASSWATSGSNRNTGELFF.

This chain uses TRBV2 with TRBJ2-7, with 7 bases lining up with TRBD2. V dropped 0 bases and J dropped 4; count of bases not matched to a gene: 12. Germline V gene data show CDR1 as SNHLY and CDR2 as FYNNEI. The CDR3 is 17 residues long. As DNA, the CDR3 is TGTGCCAGCAGTGAAGCCCCTGGCGCTAGCGGACCTTACGAGCAGTACTTC. Translating gives CASSEAPGASGPYEQYF.

This chain links TRBV10-3 with TRBJ2-7; D might be TRBD2 (6 bases). Trimming stripped 5 bases from V and 6 bases from J, with 20 bases between. The CDR3 has 15 residues. Germline V CDR1 and CDR2: ENHRY, SYGVKD. CDR3 residues: CAISRSPPGVGEQYF. CDR3 in DNA: TGTGCCATCAGTCGAAGCCCCCCGGGGGTTGGCGAGCAGTACTTC.

This clonotype was seen at least ten times. The genes are TRBV25-1 and TRBJ2-7, with 12 bases lining up with TRBD2. Germline trimming cut 5 bases from V and 6 bases from J; bases unmatched to any gene: 8. The CDR3 is made up of 15 amino acids. The germline gives CDR1 MGHDK, CDR2 SYGVNS. The CDR3 protein is CASSPGTSGLSEQYF. The DNA for the CDR3 is TGTGCCAGCAGTCCCGGGACTAGCGGGCTTAGCGAGCAGTACTTC.

The chain joins TRBV19 to TRBJ2-1; 7 bases fit TRBD1. The CDR3 runs to 14 residues. Germline CDR1 is LNHDA and CDR2 is SQIVND (reference sequence). V lost 5 bases to trimming and J lost 10 bases; unmatched junction nucleotides: 11. The CDR3 sequence is CASSRGQTTVEQFF. The CDR3 DNA sequence: TGTGCCAGTAGTCGGGGACAGACTACAGTAGAGCAGTTCTTC.

This clonotype was counted at least ten times. The rearrangement uses TRBV7-6 and TRBJ1-5; D unclear. The CDR3 loop spans 15 amino acids. Trimming left V 0 bases short and J 0 bases short, with 6 bases between. CDR1 and CDR2 from the germline V gene are SGHVS and FNYEAQ. CDR3 DNA: TGTGCCAGCAGCTTAGCGCCATATAGCAATCAGCCCCAGCATTTT. The encoded protein is CASSLAPYSNQPQHF.

This clonotype was counted a few times. The rearrangement joins TRBV20-1 to TRBJ2-4; D might be TRBD2 (5 bases). V lost 3 bases, J lost 13 bases, and 19 bases lay in between. The V gene's germline CDR1 is DFQATT and CDR2 SNEGSKA (reference sequence). The CDR3 is made up of 13 amino acids. The CDR3 DNA reads as TGCAGTGCTAGGGGGAGAACGGGCACCCGACAGTACTTC. Protein sequence: CSARGRTGTRQYF.

The CDR3 loop reads CSQEWADEQYF. As DNA, the CDR3 is TGCAGTCAGGAGTGGGCAGACGAGCAGTACTTC. The V call is TRBV20-1, the J call TRBJ2-7, with D unresolved. Germline CDR1 is DFQATT and CDR2 is SNEGSKA (reference sequence). The CDR3 extends over 11 amino acids. V lost 8 bases, J lost 5 bases, and 13 bases lay in between.

This chain links TRBV7-8 with TRBJ1-3, with unresolved D. V was pared by 5 bases and J by 3 bases, with 11 bases between. The V gene's germline CDR1 is SGHVS and CDR2 FQNEAQ. There are 14 residues in the CDR3. The CDR3 DNA is TGTGCCAGCAGCCCTCACGTCGATGGAAACACCATATATTTT. This sequence encodes CASSPHVDGNTIYF.

The chain has TRBV7-2 and TRBJ2-1; TRBD2 agrees at 9 bases. Germline V gene lookup returns CDR1 SGHTA and CDR2 FQGNSA. The V and J ends lost 1 base and 8 bases, in that order; junction bases with no gene match: 9. This CDR3 is 16 amino acids long. CDR3 sequence reads: CASSLGLAGLLDEQFF. CDR3 DNA: TGTGCCAGCAGCTTAGGGCTAGCGGGACTTCTCGATGAGCAGTTCTTC.

This chain joins TRBV20-1 and TRBJ1-6, with D maybe TRBD1 (5 bases). Trimming took 6 bases from V and 2 from J, leaving 14 bases between them. The germline V gene has CDR1 DFQATT and CDR2 SNEGSKA (reference sequence). The CDR3 is 15 amino acids. CDR3 residues: CSARSGETYNSPLHF. Here the CDR3 DNA reads TGCAGTGCCCGATCGGGGGAGACCTATAATTCACCCCTCCACTTT.